The rows below give T cell receptor beta chains drawn from one sample of a study of identical twins. TCRdb fed the 5' RACE reads into MiXCR, producing one record per CDR3 protein. The sample consists of 550,000 to 800,000 distinct CDR3 sequences, just over 7% of them appearing once. This sample also appeared in a second study, on yellow fever vaccine responses in identical twins.

Source material: PBMCs. These receptors originate from a woman aged 18-35 years in good health. Both conserved end residues are part of each CDR3. The order of the fields is V gene, J gene, D gene, clone size, CDR3 protein, CDR3 DNA. The D gene is left open where the match is weak. The listing skips clone size in some rows; elsewhere it reads once, few, many or a size class.

TRBV15,TRBJ1-5,-,-,CATSRVGDGNQPQHF,TGTGCCACCAGCAGAGTGGGTGATGGCAATCAGCCCCAGCATTTT
TRBV4-2,TRBJ1-4,-,-,CASSQDQTNEKLFF,TGTGCCAGCAGCCAAGACCAGACAAATGAAAAACTGTTTTTT
TRBV29-1,TRBJ2-2,-,few,CSVGGPGELFF,TGCAGCGTTGGGGGGCCCGGGGAGCTGTTTTTT
TRBV27,TRBJ1-1,-,few,CASTPSRRANTEAFF,TGTGCCAGCACTCCCTCCAGGCGGGCGAACACTGAAGCTTTCTTT
TRBV28,TRBJ1-5,-,many,CASSQGARAAPRSNQPQHF,TGTGCCAGCAGCCAGGGCGCCAGGGCGGCCCCTCGGAGCAATCAGCCCCAGCATTTT
TRBV29-1,TRBJ2-6,-,once,CSVDFGTPSSGANVLTF,TGCAGCGTTGACTTTGGGACACCTAGCTCTGGGGCCAACGTCCTGACTTTC
TRBV20-1,TRBJ2-7,-,few,CSELHSHEQYF,TGCAGTGAGTTACACTCCCACGAGCAGTACTTC
TRBV4-1,TRBJ1-5,-,few,CASSQDSTWGRADQPQHF,TGCGCCAGCAGCCAAGATTCAACCTGGGGCAGGGCGGATCAGCCCCAGCATTTT
TRBV5-1,TRBJ2-7,-,-,CASSLGMGSSYEQYF,TGCGCCAGCAGCTTGGGGATGGGGAGTTCCTACGAGCAGTACTTC
TRBV18,TRBJ2-7,-,-,CASSPPDSYEQYF,TGTGCCAGCTCACCACCGGACAGTTACGAGCAGTACTTC